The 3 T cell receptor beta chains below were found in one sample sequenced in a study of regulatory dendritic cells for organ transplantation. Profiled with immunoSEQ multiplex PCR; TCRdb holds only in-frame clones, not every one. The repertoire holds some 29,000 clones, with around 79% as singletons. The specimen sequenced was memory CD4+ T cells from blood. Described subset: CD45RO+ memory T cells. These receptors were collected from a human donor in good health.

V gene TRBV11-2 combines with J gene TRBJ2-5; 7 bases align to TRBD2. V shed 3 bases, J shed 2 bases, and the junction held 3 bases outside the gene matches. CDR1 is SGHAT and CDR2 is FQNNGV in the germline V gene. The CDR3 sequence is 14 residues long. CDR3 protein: CASSFGGGQETQYF. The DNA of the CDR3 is TGTGCCAGCAGCTTTGGCGGGGGACAAGAGACCCAGTACTTC.

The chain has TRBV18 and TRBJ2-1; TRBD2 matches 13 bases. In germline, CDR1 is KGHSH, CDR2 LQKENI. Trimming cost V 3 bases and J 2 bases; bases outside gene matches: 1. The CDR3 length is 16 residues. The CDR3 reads CASSPTSGGTYNEQFF. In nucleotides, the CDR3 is TGTGCCAGCTCACCGACTAGCGGGGGGACCTACAATGAGCAGTTCTTC.

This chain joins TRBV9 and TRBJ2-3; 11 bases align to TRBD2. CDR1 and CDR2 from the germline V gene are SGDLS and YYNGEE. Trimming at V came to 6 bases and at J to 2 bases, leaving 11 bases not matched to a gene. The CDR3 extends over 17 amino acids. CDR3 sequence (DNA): TGTGCCAGCAACATAGCGGGGGGGCCTCCCGCCACAGATACGCAGTATTTT. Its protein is CASNIAGGPPATDTQYF.